This entry describes one TCR beta chain. The antigen remains undetermined. The sample comes from a study of T cell responses to AZD1222 COVID-19 vaccine. General study findings and limits: In the spike-specific TCR repertoire, nearly half reportedly target unmutated variant regions. CD4 TCRs covered the whole spike, strongest at regions 160-218 and 743-854. Spike-specific TCR breadth and depth both grew after two AZD1222 doses. A mostly white British donor set with more females was recruited, and clonal diversity was possibly underestimated.

Libraries were prepared by immunoSEQ multiplex PCR; TCRdb keeps only in-frame clonotypes and omits some of them. The data hold some 100,000 clones, with around 83% observed a single time. CDR3 length equals 13 residues. The V and J ends lost 2 bases and 6 bases respectively, with 10 bases between them. V is TRBV12-3 or TRBV12-4 and J is TRBJ1-1; the D gene is possibly TRBD1 (5 bases). This TCR was sampled from an adult in good health. Material: peripheral blood, obtained on day 0 of AZD1222 vaccination. CDR3 residues: CASSLREGAEAFF. The CDR3 region has the DNA TGTGCCAGCAGTTTAAGGGAAGGGGCTGAAGCTTTCTTT.